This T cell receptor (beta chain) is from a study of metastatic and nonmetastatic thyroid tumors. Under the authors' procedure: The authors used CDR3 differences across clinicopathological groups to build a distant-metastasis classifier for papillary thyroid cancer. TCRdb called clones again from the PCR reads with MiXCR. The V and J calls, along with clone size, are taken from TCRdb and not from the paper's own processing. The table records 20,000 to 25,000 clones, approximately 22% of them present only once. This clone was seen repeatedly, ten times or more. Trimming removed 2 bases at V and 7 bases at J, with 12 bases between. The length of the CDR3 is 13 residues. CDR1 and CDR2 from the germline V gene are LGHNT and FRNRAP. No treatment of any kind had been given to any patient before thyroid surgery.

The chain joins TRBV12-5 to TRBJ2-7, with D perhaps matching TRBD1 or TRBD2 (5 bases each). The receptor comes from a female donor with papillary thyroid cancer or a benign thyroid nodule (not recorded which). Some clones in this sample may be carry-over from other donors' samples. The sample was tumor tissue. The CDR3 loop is CASGLSGTGEQYF. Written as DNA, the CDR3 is TGTGCTAGTGGTTTGTCGGGGACCGGGGAGCAGTACTTC.